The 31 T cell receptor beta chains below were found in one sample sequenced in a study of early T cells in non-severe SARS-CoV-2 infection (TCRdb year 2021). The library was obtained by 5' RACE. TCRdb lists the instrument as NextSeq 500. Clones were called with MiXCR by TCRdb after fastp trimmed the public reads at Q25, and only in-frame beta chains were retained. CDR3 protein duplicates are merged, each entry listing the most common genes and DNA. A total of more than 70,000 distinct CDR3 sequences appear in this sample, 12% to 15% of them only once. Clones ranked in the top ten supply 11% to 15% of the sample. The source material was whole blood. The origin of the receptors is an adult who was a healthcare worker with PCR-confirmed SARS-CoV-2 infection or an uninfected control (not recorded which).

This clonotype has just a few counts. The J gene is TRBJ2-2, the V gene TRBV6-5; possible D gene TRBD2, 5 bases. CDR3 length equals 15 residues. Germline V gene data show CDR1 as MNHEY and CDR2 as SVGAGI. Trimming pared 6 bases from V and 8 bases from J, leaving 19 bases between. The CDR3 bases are TGTGCCAGCAGCCCTTTTATAACGGGGTCTGGGGAGCTGTTTTTT. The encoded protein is CASSPFITGSGELFF.

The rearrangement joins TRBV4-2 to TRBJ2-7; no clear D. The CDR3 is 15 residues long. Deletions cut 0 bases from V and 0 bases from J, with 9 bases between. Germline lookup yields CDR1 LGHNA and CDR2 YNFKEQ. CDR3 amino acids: CASSQDQASSYEQYF. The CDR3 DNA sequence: TGTGCCAGCAGCCAAGACCAGGCGAGCTCCTACGAGCAGTACTTC.

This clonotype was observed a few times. CDR3 residues: CASSTDSNEQFF. Here the CDR3 DNA reads TGTGCCAGCAGCACGGACAGTAATGAGCAGTTCTTC. This chain connects TRBV11-3 to TRBJ2-1, with D possibly matching TRBD1 (6 bases). The germline V gene encodes CDR1 SGHNT and CDR2 YENEEA. V was pared by 5 bases and J by 7 bases, with 9 bases between. The CDR3 covers 12 residues.

The CDR3 region is CASSGQGGGEAFF. The DNA of the CDR3 is TGCGCCAGCAGCGGACAGGGAGGAGGGGAAGCTTTCTTT. The genes are TRBV5-1 and TRBJ1-1; 8 bases are a match to TRBD1. With 4 bases clipped from V and 8 bases from J, the junction kept 7 bases outside the gene matches. The germline V gene encodes CDR1 SGHRS and CDR2 YFSETQ. This CDR3 has 13 residues. Full variable domain (remainder filled in from reference TRBV5-1 and TRBJ1-1): KAGVTQTPRYLIKTRGQQVTLSCSPISGHRSVSWYQQTPGQGLQFLFEYFSETQRNKGNFPGRFSGRQFSNSRSEMNVSTLELGDSALYLCASSGQGGGEAFFGQGTRLTVV.

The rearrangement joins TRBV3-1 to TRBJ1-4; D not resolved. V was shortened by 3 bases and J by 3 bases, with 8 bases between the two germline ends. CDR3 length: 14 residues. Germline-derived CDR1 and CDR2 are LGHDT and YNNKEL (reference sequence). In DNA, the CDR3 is TGTGCCAGCAGCCATCGGAACTCTAATGAAAAACTGTTTTTT. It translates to CASSHRNSNEKLFF.

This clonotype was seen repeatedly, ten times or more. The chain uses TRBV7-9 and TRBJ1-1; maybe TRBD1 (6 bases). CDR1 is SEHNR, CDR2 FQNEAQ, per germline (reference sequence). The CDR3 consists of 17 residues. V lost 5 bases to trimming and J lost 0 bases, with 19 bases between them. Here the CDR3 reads CASSQYHGGGMNTEAFF. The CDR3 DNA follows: TGTGCCAGCAGCCAATACCATGGAGGGGGGATGAACACTGAAGCTTTCTTT.

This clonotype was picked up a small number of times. The CDR3 nucleotides read TGTGCCAGCAGCCAGGCGGGCTCCTACGAGCAGTACTTC. It encodes CASSQAGSYEQYF. This chain joins TRBV7-2 and TRBJ2-7, with a weak D call TRBD2 (5 bases). CDR3 size: 13 residues. The V and J ends lost 5 bases and 0 bases respectively, with 8 bases between them. The germline V gene has CDR1 SGHTA and CDR2 FQGNSA.

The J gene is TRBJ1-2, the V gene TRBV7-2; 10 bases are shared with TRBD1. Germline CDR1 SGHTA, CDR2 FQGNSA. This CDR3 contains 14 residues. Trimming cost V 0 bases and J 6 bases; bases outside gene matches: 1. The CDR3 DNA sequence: TGTGCCAGCAGCTTAGCCGGGACAGGGGATGGCTACACCTTC. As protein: CASSLAGTGDGYTF.

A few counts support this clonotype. CDR3 residues: CASSLLTRGTEAFF. CDR3 nucleotides: TGTGCCAGCAGCTTATTAACCCGCGGCACTGAAGCTTTCTTT. This chain uses TRBV7-3 with TRBJ1-1; D is unresolved. The V gene's germline CDR1 is SGHTA and CDR2 FQGTGA. The V end lost 2 bases, the J end lost 4 bases, and 11 bases lay between the germline ends. CDR3 length: 14 residues.

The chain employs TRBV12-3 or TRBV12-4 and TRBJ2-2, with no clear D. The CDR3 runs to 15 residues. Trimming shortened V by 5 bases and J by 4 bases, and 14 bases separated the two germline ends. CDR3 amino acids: CASSLEDASTGELFF. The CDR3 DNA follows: TGTGCCAGCAGTCTAGAAGACGCTAGCACCGGGGAGCTGTTTTTT.

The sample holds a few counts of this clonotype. The CDR3 region has the DNA TGTGCCAGCAGCCCAAACATGGCAGGGCTGAACACCGGGGAGCTGTTTTTT. This encodes CASSPNMAGLNTGELFF. The chain uses TRBV7-3 and TRBJ2-2; D might be TRBD1 (5 bases). In germline, CDR1 is SGHTA, CDR2 FQGTGA. V shed 5 bases and J shed 1 base, with 17 bases lying between them. The CDR3 contains 17 residues.

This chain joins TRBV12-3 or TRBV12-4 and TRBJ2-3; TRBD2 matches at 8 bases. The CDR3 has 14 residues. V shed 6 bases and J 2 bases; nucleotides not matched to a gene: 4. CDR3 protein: CASRQRGTTDTQYF. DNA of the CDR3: TGTGCCAGCAGGCAGCGGGGGACCACAGATACGCAGTATTTT.

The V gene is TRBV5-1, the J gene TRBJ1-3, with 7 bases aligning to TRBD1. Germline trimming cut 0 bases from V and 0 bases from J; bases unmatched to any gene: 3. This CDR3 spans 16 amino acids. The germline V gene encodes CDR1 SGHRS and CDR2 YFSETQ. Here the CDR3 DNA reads TGCGCCAGCAGCTTGGGCCCAGGGGGCTCTGGAAACACCATATATTTT. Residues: CASSLGPGGSGNTIYF.

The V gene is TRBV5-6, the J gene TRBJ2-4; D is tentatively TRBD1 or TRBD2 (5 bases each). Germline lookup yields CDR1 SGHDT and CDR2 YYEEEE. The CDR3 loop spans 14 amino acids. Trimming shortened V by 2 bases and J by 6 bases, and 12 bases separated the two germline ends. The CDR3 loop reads CASSLTQAGNIQYF. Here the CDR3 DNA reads TGTGCCAGCAGCTTAACACAGGCGGGAAACATTCAGTACTTC.

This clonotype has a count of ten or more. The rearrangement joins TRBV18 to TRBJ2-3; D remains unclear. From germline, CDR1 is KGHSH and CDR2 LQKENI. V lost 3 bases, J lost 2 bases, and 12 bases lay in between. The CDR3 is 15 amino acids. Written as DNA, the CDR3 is TGTGCCAGCTCACCTCTCCGGGCCAACACAGATACGCAGTATTTT. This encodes CASSPLRANTDTQYF.

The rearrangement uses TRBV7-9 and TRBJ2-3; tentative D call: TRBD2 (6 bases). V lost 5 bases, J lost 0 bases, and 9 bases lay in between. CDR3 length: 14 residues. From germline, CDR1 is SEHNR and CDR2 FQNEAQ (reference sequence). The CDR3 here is CASSIGGSTDTQYF. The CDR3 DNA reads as TGTGCCAGCAGCATCGGGGGTAGCACAGATACGCAGTATTTT.

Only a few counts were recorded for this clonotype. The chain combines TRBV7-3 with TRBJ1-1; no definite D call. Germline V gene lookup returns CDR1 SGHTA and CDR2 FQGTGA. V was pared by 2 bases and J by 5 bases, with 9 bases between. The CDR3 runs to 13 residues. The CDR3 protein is CASSLGVGTEAFF. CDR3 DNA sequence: TGTGCCAGCAGCTTAGGCGTGGGAACTGAAGCTTTCTTT.

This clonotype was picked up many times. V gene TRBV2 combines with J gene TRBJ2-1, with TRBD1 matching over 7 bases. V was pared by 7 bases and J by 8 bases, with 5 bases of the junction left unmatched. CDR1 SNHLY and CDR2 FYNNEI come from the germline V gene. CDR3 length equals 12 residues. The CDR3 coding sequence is TGTGCCAGCACAGACAGGGTCCATGAGCAGTTCTTC. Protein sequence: CASTDRVHEQFF.

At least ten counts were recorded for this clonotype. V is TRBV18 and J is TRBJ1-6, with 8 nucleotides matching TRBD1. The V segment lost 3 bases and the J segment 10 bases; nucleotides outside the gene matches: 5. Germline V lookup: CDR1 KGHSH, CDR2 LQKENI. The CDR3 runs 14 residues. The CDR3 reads CASSPGQGGSPLHF. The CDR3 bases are TGTGCCAGCTCACCCGGACAGGGAGGGTCACCCCTCCACTTT.

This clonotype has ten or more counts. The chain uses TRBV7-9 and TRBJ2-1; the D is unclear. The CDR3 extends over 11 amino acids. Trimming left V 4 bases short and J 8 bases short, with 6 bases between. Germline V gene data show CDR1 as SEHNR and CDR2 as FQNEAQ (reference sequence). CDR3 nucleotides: TGTGCCAGCAGCTCGAAGCATGAGCAGTTCTTC. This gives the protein CASSSKHEQFF.

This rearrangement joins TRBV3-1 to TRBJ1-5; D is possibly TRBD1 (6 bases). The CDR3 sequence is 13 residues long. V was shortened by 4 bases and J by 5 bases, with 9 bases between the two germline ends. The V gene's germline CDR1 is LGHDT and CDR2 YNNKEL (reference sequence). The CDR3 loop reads CASSLYRDQPQHF. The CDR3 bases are TGTGCCAGCAGCCTTTACAGGGATCAGCCCCAGCATTTT.

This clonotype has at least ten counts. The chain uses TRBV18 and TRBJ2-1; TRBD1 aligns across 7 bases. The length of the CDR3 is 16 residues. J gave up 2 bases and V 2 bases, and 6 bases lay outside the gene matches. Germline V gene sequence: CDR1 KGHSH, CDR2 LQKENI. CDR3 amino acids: CASSPLGQPPYNEQFF. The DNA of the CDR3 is TGTGCCAGCTCACCATTGGGACAGCCACCCTACAATGAGCAGTTCTTC.

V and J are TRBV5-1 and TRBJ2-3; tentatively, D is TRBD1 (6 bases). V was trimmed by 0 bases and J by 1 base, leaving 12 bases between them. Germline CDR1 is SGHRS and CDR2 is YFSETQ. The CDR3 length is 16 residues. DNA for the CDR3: TGCGCCAGCAGCTTGGAAGGACAGCCAGGCACAGATACGCAGTATTTT. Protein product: CASSLEGQPGTDTQYF.

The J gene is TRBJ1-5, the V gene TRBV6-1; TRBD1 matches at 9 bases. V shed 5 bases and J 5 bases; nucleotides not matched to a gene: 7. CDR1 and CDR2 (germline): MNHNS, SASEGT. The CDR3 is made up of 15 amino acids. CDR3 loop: CASSWGQGDDQPQHF. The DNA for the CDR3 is TGTGCCAGCAGTTGGGGACAGGGAGACGATCAGCCCCAGCATTTT.

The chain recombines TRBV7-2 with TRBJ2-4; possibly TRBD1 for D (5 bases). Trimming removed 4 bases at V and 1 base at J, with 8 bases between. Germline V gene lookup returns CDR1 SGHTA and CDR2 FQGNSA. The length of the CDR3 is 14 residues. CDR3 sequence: CASSSPGAKNIQYF. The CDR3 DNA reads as TGTGCCAGCAGCTCCCCAGGGGCCAAAAACATTCAGTACTTC.

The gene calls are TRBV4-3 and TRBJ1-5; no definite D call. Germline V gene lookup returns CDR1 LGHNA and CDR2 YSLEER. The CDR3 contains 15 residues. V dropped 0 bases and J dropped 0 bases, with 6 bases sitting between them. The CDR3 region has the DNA TGCGCCAGCAGCCAAGATTCTCGTAGCAATCAGCCCCAGCATTTT. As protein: CASSQDSRSNQPQHF.

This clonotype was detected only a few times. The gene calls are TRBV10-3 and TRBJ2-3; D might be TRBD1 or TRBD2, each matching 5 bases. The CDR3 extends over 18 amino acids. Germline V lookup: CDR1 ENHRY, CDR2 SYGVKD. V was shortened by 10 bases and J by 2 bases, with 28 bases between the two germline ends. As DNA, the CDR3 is TGTGCCACCCTGGTTCCGAAGACTCCCGAGGGGATCACAGATACGCAGTATTTT. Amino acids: CATLVPKTPEGITDTQYF.

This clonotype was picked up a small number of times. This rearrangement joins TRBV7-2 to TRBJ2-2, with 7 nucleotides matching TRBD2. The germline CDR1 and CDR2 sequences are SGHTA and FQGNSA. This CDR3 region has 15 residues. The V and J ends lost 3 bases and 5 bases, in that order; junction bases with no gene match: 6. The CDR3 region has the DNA TGTGCCAGCAGCTTCTCCTCCGGGGGGACCGGGGAGCTGTTTTTT. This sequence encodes CASSFSSGGTGELFF.

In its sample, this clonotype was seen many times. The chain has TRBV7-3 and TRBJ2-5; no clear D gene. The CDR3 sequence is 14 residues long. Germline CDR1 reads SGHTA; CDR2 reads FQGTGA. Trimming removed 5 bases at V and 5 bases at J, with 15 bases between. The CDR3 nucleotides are TGTGCCAGCAGCATCGACGCGATGGGGGAGACCCAGTACTTC. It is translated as CASSIDAMGETQYF. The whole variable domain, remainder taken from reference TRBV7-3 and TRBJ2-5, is GAGVSQTPSNKVTEKGKYVELRCDPISGHTALYWYRQSLGQGPEFLIYFQGTGAADDSGLPNDRFFAVRPEGSVSTLKIQRTERGDSAVYLCASSIDAMGETQYFGPGTRLLVL.

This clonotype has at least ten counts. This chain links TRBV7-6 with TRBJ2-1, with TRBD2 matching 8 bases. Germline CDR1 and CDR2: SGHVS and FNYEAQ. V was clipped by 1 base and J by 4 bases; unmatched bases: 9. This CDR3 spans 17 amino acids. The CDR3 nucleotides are TGTGCCAGCAGCTTAGAATTCGACCGCGGGGGGTACAATGAGCAGTTCTTC. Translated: CASSLEFDRGGYNEQFF.

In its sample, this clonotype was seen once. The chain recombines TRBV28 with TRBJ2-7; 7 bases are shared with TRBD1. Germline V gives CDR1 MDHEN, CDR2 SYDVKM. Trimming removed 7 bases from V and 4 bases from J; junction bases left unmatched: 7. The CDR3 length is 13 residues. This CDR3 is CASNQAGGYEQYF. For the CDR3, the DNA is TGTGCCAGCAACCAGGCAGGGGGATACGAGCAGTACTTC.